This TCR beta chain emerged from a study of metastatic and nonmetastatic thyroid tumors. General study points: According to reports, the diversity of TCR beta was significantly higher in malignant thyroid tumors than in benign nodules, and this held in both blood and tumor samples.

Authors' processing steps: The study's classifier, a distant-metastasis tool for papillary thyroid cancer, was built using CDR3 differences across clinicopathological groups. TCRdb re-clonotyped the PCR reads through MiXCR. TCRdb, rather than the study authors, made the V and J calls. Of about 18,000 clones in the sample, 29% were seen once. Not a single patient had been given any form of treatment at any point before undergoing thyroid surgery. The germline V gene has CDR1 LGHNA and CDR2 YSLEER. V dropped 1 base and J dropped 4 bases, with 13 bases sitting between them. The CDR3 runs 15 residues. In regard to this clone: Its specificity is unknown.

The sequencing sample was made of tumor tissue. This chain connects TRBV4-3 to TRBJ2-5; the D gene could be TRBD1 or TRBD2 (5 bases each). The origin of this receptor is a female donor with papillary thyroid cancer or a benign thyroid nodule (not recorded which). Some clones in this sample may be carry-over from other donors' samples. The CDR3 bases are TGCGCCAGCAGCCAAGTTTGGTCCGGGGCAGAGACCCAGTACTTC. This sequence encodes CASSQVWSGAETQYF.